The clone carrying this T cell receptor beta chain was counted ten times or more. Its antigen remains unidentified. The iRepertoire nested amplicon-rescue multiplex PCR amplified TCR alpha and beta CDR3s from RNA. MiXCR was run by TCRdb on the multiplex PCR reads, yielding one entry per CDR3 protein. Found here are about 210,000 distinct CDR3 sequences, 32% of them singletons; the top ten hold just over 20%. This record belongs to a study of glioma-infiltrating T cells. Whole-study findings and limits: Gliomas, especially low-grade, showed above-expected tissue-blood divergence; non-neoplastic patients showed below.

The CDR3 consists of 16 residues. Trimming cost V 4 bases and J 0 bases, with 14 bases left between them. Germline lookup yields CDR1 SGHTA and CDR2 FQGNSA. V gene TRBV7-2 combines with J gene TRBJ2-3; a possible D gene is TRBD2 (5 bases). This clonotype was sampled from a human donor with low-grade glioma or glioblastoma, undergoing nonglioma brain surgery, or in good health (not recorded which). Material: glioma tissue, nonneoplastic brain tissue, or PBMCs (not recorded which). This CDR3 is CASSSNRAASTDTQYF. The DNA for the CDR3 is TGTGCCAGCAGCTCCAATCGAGCGGCTAGCACAGATACGCAGTATTTT.